The T cell receptor beta chain described here comes from a study of shared clonotypes between healthy human individuals. Produced via immunoSEQ multiplex PCR; TCRdb's table is partial and in-frame only. The data contain about a million clones, approximately 80% of them singletons. The source material was memory CD4+ T cells sorted from blood. Subset given: CD45RA-negative fraction. The receptor's source is a man younger than 30 in good health.

The CDR3 region has the DNA TGTGCCAGCAGCGTAGACGGGGGGCAGAAGACCCAGTACTTC. As protein: CASSVDGGQKTQYF. The chain couples TRBV9 to TRBJ2-5; a weak D match, TRBD2 (7 bases). Germline V lookup: CDR1 SGDLS, CDR2 YYNGEE. The CDR3 spans 14 residues. V was clipped by 0 bases and J by 6 bases, with 12 bases between them.